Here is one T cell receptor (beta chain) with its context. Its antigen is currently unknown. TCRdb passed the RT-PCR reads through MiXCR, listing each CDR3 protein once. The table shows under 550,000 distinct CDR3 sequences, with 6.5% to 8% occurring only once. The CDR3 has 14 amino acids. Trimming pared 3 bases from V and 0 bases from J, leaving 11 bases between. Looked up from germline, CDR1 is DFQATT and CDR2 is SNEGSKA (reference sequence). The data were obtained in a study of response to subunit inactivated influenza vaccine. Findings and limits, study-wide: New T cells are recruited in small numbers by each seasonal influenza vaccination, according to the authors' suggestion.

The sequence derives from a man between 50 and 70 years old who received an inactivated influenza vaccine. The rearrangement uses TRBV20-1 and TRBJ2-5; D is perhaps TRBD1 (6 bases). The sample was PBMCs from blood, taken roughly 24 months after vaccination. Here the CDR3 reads CSASRRTDQETQYF. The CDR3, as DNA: TGCAGTGCTAGTCGGCGGACAGACCAAGAGACCCAGTACTTC.